These 5 T cell receptor beta chains share one sample of origin, sequenced in a study of beta chain features in type 1 diabetes. Investigators reverse transcribed all isolated RNA, so they sequenced expressed TCRB transcripts. Profiling relied on immunoSEQ multiplex PCR, and the TCRdb table lists in-frame clones only, not all of them. The sample has 200,000 to 300,000 clones, around 65% seen once. The source material was naive CD4+ T cells from blood. These receptor sequences come from a man under 40 in good health.

The rearrangement links TRBV9 to TRBJ2-1; D is perhaps TRBD2 (6 bases). The CDR3 runs 15 residues. Germline V gene data show CDR1 as SGDLS and CDR2 as YYNGEE. Trimming took off 1 base at V and 3 bases at J, with 11 bases between the two ends. The CDR3: CASSVSGGVYNEQFF. The CDR3 region has the DNA TGTGCCAGCAGCGTATCGGGCGGGGTCTACAATGAGCAGTTCTTC.

This clone was seen more than once but under ten times. The chain recombines TRBV7-2 with TRBJ2-4, with D maybe TRBD1 (6 bases). This CDR3 contains 12 residues. Trimming shortened V by 5 bases and J by 6 bases, and 8 bases separated the two germline ends. Germline lookup yields CDR1 SGHTA and CDR2 FQGNSA. CDR3 DNA: TGTGCCAGCAGCCCGGACAGAAACATTCAGTACTTC. It is translated as CASSPDRNIQYF.

The chain joins TRBV7-2 to TRBJ1-2; no reliable D call. This CDR3 spans 15 amino acids. V was pared by 0 bases and J by 2 bases, with 10 bases between. Germline values: CDR1 SGHTA, CDR2 FQGNSA. CDR3 in amino acids: CASSLAETVNYGYTF. The DNA for the CDR3 is TGTGCCAGCAGCTTAGCAGAGACGGTGAACTATGGCTACACCTTC.

The chain couples TRBV6-5 to TRBJ1-6; 8 nucleotides agree with TRBD1. V lost 5 bases, J lost 8 bases, and 5 bases stayed unmatched. The CDR3 length is 14 residues. Germline-derived CDR1 and CDR2 are MNHEY and SVGAGI. Here the CDR3 DNA reads TGTGCCAGCAGTCCCCTGGACAGGGATTCACCCCTCCACTTT. It encodes CASSPLDRDSPLHF.

The rearrangement links TRBV20-1 to TRBJ2-7; D is ambiguous. Per germline, CDR1 DFQATT and CDR2 SNEGSKA (reference sequence). V shed 2 bases and J shed 9 bases, with 8 bases lying between them. The CDR3 length is 10 residues. The CDR3: CSARPRRQYF. CDR3 bases: TGCAGTGCTAGACCCCGAAGGCAGTACTTC.